Listed below are T cell receptor beta chains from one sample, sequenced in a study of beta chain bispecific antibodies for T cell cancers. Their antigen targets remain unknown. In TCRdb, the 5' RACE reads were re-called with MiXCR into one record per CDR3 protein. The repertoire holds about 20,000 distinct CDR3 sequences, with about 2% as singletons. The sequencing used healthy donor T cells cultured with leukemia cells, collected from a culture containing a bispecific antibody targeting TCR Vbeta12. The receptor source for this set is a human donor in good health. Some clones in this sample may be carry-over from other donors' samples. CDR3s include the opening cysteine and the closing phenylalanine or tryptophan. A D gene is named only where the DNA matches it firmly. Only some rows state a clone size, as once, few, many or a class for expanded clones.

j_call | v_call | d_call | clone_size | cdr3_aa | cdr3_nt
TRBJ2-5 | TRBV10-3 | NA | many | CAIGFERETQYF | TGTGCCATCGGGTTTGAGCGGGAGACCCAGTACTTC
TRBJ2-2 | TRBV27 | NA | many | CASSRQDFAGELFF | TGTGCCAGCAGTAGACAGGATTTCGCCGGGGAGCTGTTTTTT
TRBJ2-5 | TRBV5-1 | NA | many | CASSRAAGAPLKETQYF | TGCGCCAGCAGCCGAGCCGCGGGGGCCCCCCTAAAAGAGACCCAGTACTTC
TRBJ1-5 | TRBV6-5 | NA | many | CASSYAGEQPQHF | TGTGCCAGCAGTTACGCAGGGGAGCAGCCCCAGCATTTT
TRBJ1-1 | TRBV5-1 | NA | many | CASSLGGLNTEAFF | TGCGCCAGCAGCCTCGGGGGCTTGAACACTGAAGCTTTCTTT
TRBJ1-5 | TRBV15 | NA | many | CAVSEGVLSNQPQHF | TGTGCTGTATCGGAGGGGGTGCTAAGCAATCAGCCCCAGCATTTT
TRBJ1-1 | TRBV18 | NA | many | CASSLQGGWTEAFF | TGTGCCAGCTCCCTACAGGGAGGGTGGACTGAAGCTTTCTTT
TRBJ1-2 | TRBV28 | NA | many | CATLFPIRYAYGYTF | TGTGCCACCCTATTCCCTATCCGATACGCCTATGGCTACACCTTC
TRBJ1-2 | TRBV20-1 | NA | many | CSAREVGDYGYTF | TGCAGTGCTAGGGAGGTGGGCGACTATGGCTACACCTTC
TRBJ2-2 | TRBV6-1 | TRBD2 | many | CASNGLGSNTGELFF | TGTGCCAGCAATGGACTAGGGTCGAACACCGGGGAGCTGTTTTTT
TRBJ1-5 | TRBV6-4 | NA | many | CASSETPGGPQHF | TGTGCCAGCAGTGAAACACCCGGGGGGCCCCAGCATTTT
TRBJ2-1 | TRBV7-8 | TRBD1 | many | CASSLSRTGGYEQFF | TGTGCCAGCAGCCTATCCCGGACAGGGGGCTATGAGCAGTTCTTC
TRBJ1-2 | TRBV5-4 | NA | NA | CASSFTGYDGYTF | TGTGCCAGCAGCTTCACAGGGTACGATGGCTACACCTTC
TRBJ2-3 | TRBV2 | NA | many | CASSETRASTDTQYF | TGTGCCAGCAGCGAGACTAGGGCTAGCACAGATACGCAGTATTTT
TRBJ2-3 | TRBV24-1 | NA | many | CATSDLPGAGTDTQYF | TGTGCCACCAGTGATTTGCCGGGGGCTGGCACAGATACGCAGTATTTT
TRBJ2-7 | TRBV4-1 | NA | many | CASSPNLVSEQYF | TGCGCCAGCAGCCCTAATCTAGTTTCCGAGCAGTACTTC
TRBJ2-1 | TRBV18 | TRBD1 | many | CASSPGTGGDEQFF | TGTGCCAGCTCACCCGGGACAGGGGGGGATGAGCAGTTCTTC
TRBJ2-5 | TRBV7-6 | NA | few | CASSLAGTEETQYF | TGTGCCAGCAGCTTAGCGGGGACGGAAGAGACCCAGTACTTC
TRBJ1-5 | TRBV7-7 | NA | many | CASSKDRNQPQHF | TGTGCTAGCAGCAAAGACAGAAATCAGCCCCAGCATTTT
TRBJ1-3 | TRBV5-4 | NA | many | CASSLVGVAGNTIYF | TGTGCCAGCAGCTTGGTCGGGGTGGCTGGAAACACCATATATTTT
TRBJ2-1 | TRBV20-1 | NA | many | CSASGSSYNEQFF | TGCAGTGCTAGCGGGAGCTCCTACAATGAGCAGTTCTTC
TRBJ2-3 | TRBV9 | NA | many | CASSVPSDTQYF | TGTGCCAGCAGCGTCCCATCGGATACGCAGTATTTT
TRBJ1-1 | TRBV2 | TRBD1 | many | CASRYRGGEAFF | TGTGCCAGCAGATACAGGGGAGGTGAAGCTTTCTTT
TRBJ2-5 | TRBV27 | NA | many | CASSSADRSQETQYF | TGTGCCAGCAGTTCAGCGGACAGATCGCAAGAGACCCAGTACTTC
TRBJ2-1 | TRBV19 | TRBD2 | many | CASSFGTSTYNEQFF | TGTGCCAGTAGTTTCGGGACTAGCACCTACAATGAGCAGTTCTTC
TRBJ1-4 | TRBV20-1 | NA | many | CSARDLDGPLREKLFF | TGCAGTGCTAGAGACCTAGACGGGCCCCTGAGGGAAAAACTGTTTTTT
TRBJ2-7 | TRBV3-1 | NA | many | CASSQSQDASYEQYF | TGTGCCAGCAGCCAGTCCCAAGACGCATCCTACGAGCAGTACTTC
TRBJ2-1 | TRBV3-1 | NA | medium-sized | CASSQDGAGYNEQFF | TGTGCCAGCAGCCAAGATGGGGCGGGGTACAATGAGCAGTTCTTC
TRBJ1-1 | TRBV28 | NA | many | CASSLYSTEAFF | TGTGCCAGCAGTTTATACAGCACTGAAGCTTTCTTT
TRBJ1-5 | TRBV3-1 | NA | few | CASSQEGGNQPQHF | TGTGCCAGCAGCCAAGAAGGAGGGAATCAGCCCCAGCATTTT
TRBJ1-6 | TRBV27 | NA | many | CASSLTVNSPLHF | TGTGCCAGCAGTTTGACTGTGAATTCACCCCTCCACTTT
TRBJ2-3 | TRBV5-1 | TRBD1 | many | CASSWGQYTDTQYF | TGCGCCAGCAGCTGGGGACAGTACACAGATACGCAGTATTTT
TRBJ1-2 | TRBV13 | NA | many | CASSLDGYIYGYTF | TGTGCCAGCAGCTTAGACGGCTACATCTATGGCTACACCTTC
TRBJ2-5 | TRBV28 | NA | many | CASSLSGYQETQYF | TGTGCCAGCAGTTTATCGGGGTACCAAGAGACCCAGTACTTC
TRBJ2-7 | TRBV11-2 | TRBD2 | medium-sized | CASSQGSGGPLSYEQYF | TGTGCCAGCAGCCAGGGTAGCGGGGGGCCTCTCTCCTACGAGCAGTACTTC
TRBJ2-1 | TRBV6-1 | TRBD2 | many | CASTSLAGALGNEQFF | TGTGCCAGCACTAGTCTAGCGGGGGCCCTAGGCAATGAGCAGTTCTTC
TRBJ2-1 | TRBV6-5 | NA | many | CASRRMALSYNEQFF | TGTGCCAGCAGGAGGATGGCCCTCTCCTACAATGAGCAGTTCTTC
TRBJ2-3 | TRBV6-5 | TRBD1 | many | CASSGQADTQYF | TGTGCCAGCAGCGGACAGGCAGATACGCAGTATTTT
TRBJ2-7 | TRBV28 | TRBD1 | many | CASIPTGEYEQYF | TGTGCCAGCATCCCGACAGGGGAGTACGAGCAGTACTTC
TRBJ2-7 | TRBV5-1 | NA | NA | CASRDGQSSYEQYF | TGCGCCAGCAGGGACGGACAGAGCTCCTACGAGCAGTACTTC
TRBJ1-2 | TRBV19 | NA | many | CASRPTDTYGYTF | TGTGCCAGTAGGCCTACGGATACCTATGGCTACACCTTC
TRBJ2-7 | TRBV20-1 | TRBD2 | many | CSASKRGPSYEQYF | TGCAGTGCTAGTAAGCGGGGGCCCTCCTACGAGCAGTACTTC
TRBJ2-1 | TRBV5-1 | NA | many | CASSLRSGSSYNEQFF | TGCGCCAGCAGCTTGAGGTCGGGGAGCTCCTACAATGAGCAGTTCTTC
TRBJ1-6 | TRBV6-1 | NA | many | CASSGVTASYNSPLHF | TGTGCCAGCAGTGGAGTGACGGCCTCCTATAATTCACCCCTCCACTTT
TRBJ2-1 | TRBV15 | NA | many | CATSRPQGNEQFF | TGTGCCACCAGCAGGCCCCAAGGGAATGAGCAGTTCTTC
TRBJ2-7 | TRBV15 | NA | many | CATSRVLVGNEQYF | TGTGCCACCAGCAGAGTGTTGGTAGGGAACGAGCAGTACTTC
TRBJ1-5 | TRBV28 | NA | many | CASRSGGMSNQPQHF | TGTGCCAGCCGGAGCGGGGGGATGAGCAATCAGCCCCAGCATTTT
TRBJ2-2 | TRBV5-1 | NA | few | CASSVQTDGAGELFF | TGCGCCAGCAGCGTCCAGACCGATGGGGCCGGGGAGCTGTTTTTT
TRBJ1-1 | TRBV4-1 | NA | many | CASSQEVQVNTEAFF | TGCGCCAGCAGCCAAGAGGTACAGGTGAACACTGAAGCTTTCTTT
TRBJ2-5 | TRBV15 | NA | many | CATSNPASGETQYF | TGTGCCACCAGCAACCCGGCATCTGGGGAGACCCAGTACTTC
TRBJ1-4 | TRBV2 | NA | many | CASTRYADEKLFF | TGTGCCAGCACACGGTATGCGGATGAAAAACTGTTTTTT
TRBJ2-7 | TRBV15 | NA | many | CATSSQMGMSGEQYF | TGTGCCACCAGCTCCCAGATGGGGATGAGCGGCGAGCAGTACTTC
TRBJ2-7 | TRBV20-1 | NA | many | CSANSDASSYEQYF | TGCAGTGCTAATTCGGACGCGAGCTCCTACGAGCAGTACTTC
TRBJ1-5 | TRBV30 | TRBD1 | few | CAWSVATGGQQPQHF | TGTGCCTGGAGTGTCGCGACAGGGGGCCAGCAGCCCCAGCATTTT
TRBJ2-3 | TRBV28 | TRBD1 | many | CASTTRGQGTDTQYF | TGTGCCAGCACCACTAGGGGACAGGGCACAGATACGCAGTATTTT